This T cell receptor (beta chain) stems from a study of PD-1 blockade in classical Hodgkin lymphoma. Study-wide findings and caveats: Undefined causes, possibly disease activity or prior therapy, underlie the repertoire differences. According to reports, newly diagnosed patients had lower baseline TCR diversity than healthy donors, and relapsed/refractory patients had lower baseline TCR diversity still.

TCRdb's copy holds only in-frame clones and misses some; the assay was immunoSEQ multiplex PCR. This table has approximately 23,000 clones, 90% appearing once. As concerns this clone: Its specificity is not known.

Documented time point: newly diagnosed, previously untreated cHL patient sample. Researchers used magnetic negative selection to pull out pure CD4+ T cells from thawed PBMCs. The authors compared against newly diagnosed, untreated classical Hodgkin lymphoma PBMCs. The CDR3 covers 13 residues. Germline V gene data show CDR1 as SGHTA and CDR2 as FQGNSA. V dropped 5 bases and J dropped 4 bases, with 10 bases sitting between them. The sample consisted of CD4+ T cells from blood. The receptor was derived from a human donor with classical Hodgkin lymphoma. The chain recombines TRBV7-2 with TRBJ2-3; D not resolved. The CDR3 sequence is CASSRSASDTQYF. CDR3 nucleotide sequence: TGTGCCAGCAGCCGGAGCGCCTCAGATACGCAGTATTTT.